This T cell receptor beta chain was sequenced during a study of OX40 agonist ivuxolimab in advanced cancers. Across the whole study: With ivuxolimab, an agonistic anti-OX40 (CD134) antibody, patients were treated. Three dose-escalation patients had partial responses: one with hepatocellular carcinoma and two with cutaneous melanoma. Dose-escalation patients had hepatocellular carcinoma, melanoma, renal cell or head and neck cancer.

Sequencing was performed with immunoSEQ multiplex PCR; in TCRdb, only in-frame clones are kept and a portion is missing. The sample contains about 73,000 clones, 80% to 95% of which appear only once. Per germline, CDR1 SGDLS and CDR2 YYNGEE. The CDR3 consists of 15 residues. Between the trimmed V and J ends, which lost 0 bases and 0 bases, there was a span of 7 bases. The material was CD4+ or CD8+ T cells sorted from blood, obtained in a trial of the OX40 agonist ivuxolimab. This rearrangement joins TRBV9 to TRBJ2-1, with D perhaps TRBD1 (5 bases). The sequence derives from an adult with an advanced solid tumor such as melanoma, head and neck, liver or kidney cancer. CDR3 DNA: TGTGCCAGCAGCGTAGAGGGGAACTCCTACAATGAGCAGTTCTTC. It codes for CASSVEGNSYNEQFF.